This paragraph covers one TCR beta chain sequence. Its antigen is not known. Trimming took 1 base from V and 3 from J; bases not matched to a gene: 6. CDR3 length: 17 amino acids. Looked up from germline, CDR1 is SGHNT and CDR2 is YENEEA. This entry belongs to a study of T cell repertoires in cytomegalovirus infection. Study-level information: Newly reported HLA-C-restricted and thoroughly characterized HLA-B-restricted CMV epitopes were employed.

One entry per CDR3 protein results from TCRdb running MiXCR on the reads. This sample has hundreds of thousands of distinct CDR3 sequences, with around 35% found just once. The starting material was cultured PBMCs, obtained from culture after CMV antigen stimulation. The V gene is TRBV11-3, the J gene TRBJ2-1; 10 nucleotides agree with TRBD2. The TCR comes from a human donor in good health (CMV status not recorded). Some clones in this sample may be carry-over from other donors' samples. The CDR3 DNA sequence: TGTGCCAGCAGCTTAGGAGGGGCTAGCGGGGGCTACAATGAGCAGTTCTTC. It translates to CASSLGGASGGYNEQFF.